This T cell receptor (beta chain) derives from a study of T cell repertoires in cytomegalovirus infection. TCRdb fed the reads into MiXCR, producing one record per CDR3 protein. The table shows around 450,000 distinct CDR3 sequences, with 10% to 12% occurring only once. This clonotype was recorded at least ten times. V was clipped by 4 bases and J by 0 bases, with 8 bases between them. From germline, CDR1 is SGHNT and CDR2 YYREEE (reference sequence). The CDR3 totals 13 residues. The sample consisted of PBMCs. The TCR sequence derives from a human donor in good health (CMV status not recorded). Some clones in this sample may be carry-over from other donors' samples. This chain uses TRBV5-4 with TRBJ2-7; D possibly corresponds to TRBD1 (5 bases). The CDR3 is CASSADSSYEQYF. DNA of the CDR3: TGTGCCAGCAGCGCCGACAGCTCCTACGAGCAGTACTTC.